These 22 T cell receptor beta chains came from one sample sequenced in a study of blood T cell repertoires in COVID-19 (dated by TCRdb to the early 2020s). Libraries were constructed by the immunoSEQ multiplex PCR assay. In its TCRdb copy, this immuneACCESS table keeps in-frame sequences only and misses some clones. Where compared with another copy, unresolved V genes explain less than half of these, and the others have no known cause. The table for this sample lists a few hundred thousand clones; 89% of them were counted only once. The ten largest account for 0.95% to 1.5% of the sample. Sequencing was carried out using peripheral blood. Receptors were obtained from a man in his forties with acute or convalescent COVID-19.

J is TRBJ2-7 and V is TRBV28, with TRBD2 matching 10 bases. Trimming at V came to 5 bases and at J to 5 bases, leaving 6 bases not matched to a gene. CDR1 and CDR2 (germline): MDHEN, SYDVKM. The CDR3 totals 14 residues. The CDR3 nucleotides read TGTGCCAGCAGTCTAGCGGGAGCCTGGGACGAGCAGTACTTC. This encodes CASSLAGAWDEQYF.

The rearrangement joins TRBV7-9 to TRBJ1-4, with D uncertain. The CDR3 length is 15 residues. Looked up from germline, CDR1 is SEHNR and CDR2 is FQNEAQ (reference sequence). V was cut by 5 bases and J by 4 bases, with 14 bases left in between. Written as DNA, the CDR3 is TGTGCCAGCAGCCCCTTAGCCCGGGGTAATGAAAAACTGTTTTTT. Its protein is CASSPLARGNEKLFF.

The chain carries TRBV28 and TRBJ1-2, with D perhaps TRBD1 (5 bases). V was pared by 3 bases and J by 0 bases, with 23 bases between. The V gene's germline CDR1 is MDHEN and CDR2 SYDVKM. The CDR3 consists of 19 residues. CDR3 amino acids: CASSFYMGEEREPNYGYTF. In DNA form, the CDR3 reads TGTGCCAGCAGTTTCTATATGGGGGAGGAGAGGGAACCTAACTATGGCTACACCTTC.

The rearrangement uses TRBV7-9 and TRBJ2-7; 9 bases are shared with TRBD1. Trimming removed 5 bases from V and 2 bases from J; junction bases left unmatched: 10. In germline, CDR1 is SEHNR, CDR2 FQNEAQ (reference sequence). The CDR3 consists of 16 residues. CDR3 protein: CASSPRDRAKTYEQYF. For the CDR3, the DNA is TGTGCCAGCAGCCCGAGGGACAGGGCTAAAACCTACGAGCAGTACTTC.

The chain is built from TRBV5-1 and TRBJ2-3; TRBD2 matches at 11 bases. The V gene end was trimmed by 5 bases and the J gene end by 4 bases; junction bases not matched to a gene: 12. Germline V lookup: CDR1 SGHRS, CDR2 YFSETQ. The CDR3 is 17 residues long. CDR3 sequence reads: CASRPVASGGNADTQYF. CDR3 bases: TGCGCCAGCAGGCCTGTGGCTAGCGGGGGGAACGCAGATACGCAGTATTTT. Full variable domain (missing parts from reference TRBV5-1 and TRBJ2-3): KAGVTQTPRYLIKTRGQQVTLSCSPISGHRSVSWYQQTPGQGLQFLFEYFSETQRNKGNFPGRFSGRQFSNSRSEMNVSTLELGDSALYLCASRPVASGGNADTQYFGPGTRLTVL.

The chain carries TRBV13 and TRBJ2-1; tentative D call: TRBD2 (5 bases). The V gene's germline CDR1 is PRHDT and CDR2 FYEKMQ (reference sequence). The V end lost 5 bases, the J end lost 3 bases, and 11 bases lay between the germline ends. The CDR3 is made up of 14 amino acids. The CDR3 reads CASSPEGSYNEQFF. The CDR3, as DNA: TGTGCCAGCAGCCCCGAAGGGAGCTACAATGAGCAGTTCTTC.

The rearrangement joins TRBV7-2 to TRBJ2-7; 8 nucleotides match TRBD2. V was clipped by 4 bases and J by 10 bases; unmatched bases: 9. Per the germline V gene, CDR1 is SGHTA and CDR2 is FQGNSA. This CDR3 comprises 13 residues. The CDR3 spells CASSSTSGGLQYF. The CDR3 nucleotides read TGTGCCAGCAGCTCCACTAGCGGAGGGTTACAGTACTTC. Full variable domain (remainder filled in from reference TRBV7-2 and TRBJ2-7): GAGVSQSPSNKVTEKGKDVELRCDPISGHTALYWYRQSLGQGLEFLIYFQGNSAPDKSGLPSDRFSAERTGGSVSTLTIQRTQQEDSAVYLCASSSTSGGLQYFGPGTRLTVT.

The chain links TRBV7-9 to TRBJ1-2, with D unresolved. The ends were cut back, 4 bases at V and 6 bases at J, with 15 bases in the middle. The CDR3 sequence is 14 residues long. Germline assignment: CDR1 SEHNR and CDR2 FQNEAQ (reference sequence). The CDR3 region is CASSSSGGWDGYTF. CDR3 nucleotides: TGTGCCAGCAGCTCCTCCGGAGGCTGGGATGGCTACACCTTC. The variable domain in full, with the rest retrieved from reference TRBV7-9 and TRBJ1-2, is DTGVSQNPRHKITKRGQNVTFRCDPISEHNRLYWYRQTLGQGPEFLTYFQNEAQLEKSRLLSDRFSAERPKGSFSTLEIQRTEQGDSAMYLCASSSSGGWDGYTFGSGTRLTVV.

This clone appeared a single time. Other nucleotide sequences from this sample produce the same CDR3. The V gene is TRBV7-2, the J gene TRBJ2-7; D unresolved. CDR1 is SGHTA and CDR2 is FQGNSA in the germline V gene. The V gene lost 1 base and the J gene lost 6 bases, with 10 bases spanning the gap. The CDR3 totals 13 residues. The CDR3 reads CASSLGGRVEQYF. CDR3 nucleotide sequence: TGTGCCAGCAGCTTAGGAGGTCGGGTCGAGCAGTACTTC.

The chain carries TRBV12-5 and TRBJ2-7; 7 bases match TRBD1. V gave up 4 bases and J gave up 2 bases; unmatched junction bases: 11. Germline V gene lookup returns CDR1 LGHNT and CDR2 FRNRAP. The CDR3 totals 16 residues. CDR3 sequence: CASGSSDRVGAYEQYF. The CDR3 region has the DNA TGTGCTAGTGGTTCCTCTGACAGGGTTGGGGCCTACGAGCAGTACTTC.

The chain links TRBV27 to TRBJ2-1; 7 positions match TRBD2. This CDR3 spans 15 amino acids. The germline gives CDR1 MNHEY, CDR2 SMNVEV (reference sequence). V dropped 1 base and J dropped 8; count of bases not matched to a gene: 8. The CDR3 loop reads CASSLLGLVWDEQFF. CDR3 in DNA: TGTGCCAGCAGTTTATTAGGACTAGTTTGGGATGAGCAGTTCTTC.

The chain joins TRBV28 to TRBJ2-7, with 7 bases lining up with TRBD1. The length of the CDR3 is 15 residues. The germline gives CDR1 MDHEN, CDR2 SYDVKM. Trimming took 6 bases from V and 3 from J; bases not matched to a gene: 11. Here the CDR3 reads CASRRTGTENYEQYF. Here the CDR3 DNA reads TGTGCCAGCAGGCGAACCGGGACAGAAAACTACGAGCAGTACTTC.

The rearrangement uses TRBV29-1 and TRBJ1-1; perhaps TRBD1 as D (5 bases). Trimming pared 6 bases from V and 4 bases from J, leaving 12 bases between. Germline V gene sequence: CDR1 SQVTM, CDR2 ANQGSEA. This CDR3 is built from 12 residues. Written as DNA, the CDR3 is TGCAGCGTCTCACAGGCCGTCACTGAAGCTTTCTTT. It codes for CSVSQAVTEAFF.

The rearrangement links TRBV19 to TRBJ2-7; a weak D match, TRBD2 (6 bases). V lost 4 bases to trimming and J lost 0 bases, with 10 bases between them. Germline V CDR1 and CDR2: LNHDA, SQIVND (reference sequence). The CDR3 is made up of 14 amino acids. The chain's CDR3 is CASSSGTYSYEQYF. The CDR3 DNA sequence: TGTGCCAGTAGTAGCGGGACCTACTCCTACGAGCAGTACTTC.

The genes are TRBV23-1 and TRBJ1-6; perhaps TRBD1 as D (6 bases). TRBV23-1 counts as an open reading frame of uncertain function. CDR3 length: 13 residues. V dropped 8 bases and J dropped 9 bases, with 14 bases sitting between them. The CDR3 spells CASDRDISSPLHF. The CDR3 bases are TGCGCCAGCGATCGGGACATTAGTTCACCCCTCCACTTT.

The rearrangement joins TRBV13 to TRBJ1-5; D not resolved. Germline V lookup: CDR1 PRHDT, CDR2 FYEKMQ (reference sequence). The CDR3 spans 15 residues. V lost 4 bases to trimming and J lost 6 bases, with 16 bases between them. CDR3 nucleotide sequence: TGTGCCAGCAGCTCCGGGAGCAGTGAACCTCAGCCCCAGCATTTT. Its translation: CASSSGSSEPQPQHF.

The table lists this clone with a count of one. This chain uses TRBV15 with TRBJ2-5; the D gene is possibly TRBD1 (6 bases). From germline, CDR1 is LNHNV and CDR2 YYDKDF (reference sequence). V was clipped by 4 bases and J by 2 bases, with 11 bases between them. The CDR3 consists of 14 residues. CDR3 coding DNA: TGTGCCACCAGCAAAGGGACAAATCAAGAGACCCAGTACTTC. It codes for CATSKGTNQETQYF.

The gene calls are TRBV6-5 and TRBJ1-2; D gene ambiguous. The germline V and J ends were trimmed by 11 bases and 2 bases, with 15 bases remaining between them. Germline V gives CDR1 MNHEY, CDR2 SVGAGI. The CDR3 sequence is 13 residues long. CDR3 coding DNA: TGTGCCGCCCAACCGGGAGCCAACTATGGCTACACCTTC. Its translation: CAAQPGANYGYTF.

This rearrangement joins TRBV2 to TRBJ1-1, with a tentative D call TRBD1 (6 bases). V was pared by 4 bases and J by 1 base, with 10 bases between. Germline V gene lookup returns CDR1 SNHLY and CDR2 FYNNEI. CDR3 size: 14 residues. The CDR3 bases are TGTGCCAGCAGTGCGGGACACCGGAACACTGAAGCTTTCTTT. It translates to CASSAGHRNTEAFF. Complete variable domain (other parts from reference TRBV2 and TRBJ1-1): EPEVTQTPSHQVTQMGQEVILRCVPISNHLYFYWYRQILGQKVEFLVSFYNNEISEKSEIFDDQFSVERPDGSNFTLKIRSTKLEDSAMYFCASSAGHRNTEAFFGQGTRLTVV.

In this sample, this clone turned up once. The rearrangement links TRBV18 to TRBJ1-4, with a weak D call TRBD1 (6 bases). V was pared by 2 bases and J by 2 bases, with 9 bases between. The CDR3 totals 15 residues. Germline V CDR1 and CDR2: KGHSH, LQKENI. CDR3 bases: TGTGCCAGCTCACCAGGGGGCAGGACTAATGAAAAACTGTTTTTT. Amino acids: CASSPGGRTNEKLFF.

This chain joins TRBV2 and TRBJ2-2, with 12 bases matching TRBD2. The CDR3 length is 15 residues. The V gene's germline CDR1 is SNHLY and CDR2 FYNNEI. V trimming: 8 bases; J trimming: 4 bases; junction bases outside the gene matches: 5. CDR3 loop: CASRLAGAGTGELFF. CDR3 coding DNA: TGTGCCAGCCGACTAGCGGGGGCTGGCACCGGGGAGCTGTTTTTT.

This chain joins TRBV6-2 or TRBV6-3 and TRBJ1-3; D is uncertain. The CDR3 has 12 residues. Germline CDR1 and CDR2: MNHEY and SVGEGT. With 6 bases removed from V and 4 bases from J, the gap between germline ends came to 7 bases. The CDR3 nucleotides read TGTGCCAGCAGCGCGGGGGGAAACACCATATATTTT. Encoded protein: CASSAGGNTIYF.